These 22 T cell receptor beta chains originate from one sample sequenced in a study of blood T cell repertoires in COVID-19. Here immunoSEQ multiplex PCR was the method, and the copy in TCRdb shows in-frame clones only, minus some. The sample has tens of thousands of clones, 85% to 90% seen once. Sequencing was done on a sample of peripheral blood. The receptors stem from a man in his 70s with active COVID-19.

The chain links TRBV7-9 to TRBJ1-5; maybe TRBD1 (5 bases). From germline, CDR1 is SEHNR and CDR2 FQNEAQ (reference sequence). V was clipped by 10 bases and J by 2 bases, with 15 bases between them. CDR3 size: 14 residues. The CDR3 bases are TGTGCCATTGATGTAGGCAGGGGCAATCAGCCCCAGCATTTT. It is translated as CAIDVGRGNQPQHF.

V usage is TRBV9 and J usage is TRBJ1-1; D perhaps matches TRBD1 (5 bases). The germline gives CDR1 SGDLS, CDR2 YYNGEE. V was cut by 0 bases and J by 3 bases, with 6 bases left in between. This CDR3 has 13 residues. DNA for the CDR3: TGTGCCAGCAGCGTAGTAGGGGACACTGAAGCTTTCTTT. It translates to CASSVVGDTEAFF.

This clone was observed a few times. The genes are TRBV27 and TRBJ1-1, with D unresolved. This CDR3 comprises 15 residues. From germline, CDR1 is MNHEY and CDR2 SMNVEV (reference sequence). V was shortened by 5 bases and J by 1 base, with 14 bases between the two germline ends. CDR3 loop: CASSPWSPSNTEAFF. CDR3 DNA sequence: TGTGCCAGCAGTCCGTGGAGCCCTTCGAACACTGAAGCTTTCTTT.

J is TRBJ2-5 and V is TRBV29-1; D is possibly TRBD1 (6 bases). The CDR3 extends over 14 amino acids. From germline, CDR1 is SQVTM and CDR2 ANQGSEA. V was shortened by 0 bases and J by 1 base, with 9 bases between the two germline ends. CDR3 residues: CSVEEWTAQETQYF. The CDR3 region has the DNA TGCAGCGTTGAAGAGTGGACAGCCCAAGAGACCCAGTACTTC.

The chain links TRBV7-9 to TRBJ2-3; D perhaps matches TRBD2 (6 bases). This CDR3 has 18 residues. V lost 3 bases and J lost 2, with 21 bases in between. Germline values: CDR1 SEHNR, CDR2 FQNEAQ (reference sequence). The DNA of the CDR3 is TGTGCCAGCAGCTTTCGGGGGTCGCCTATCATGGACACAGATACGCAGTATTTT. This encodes CASSFRGSPIMDTDTQYF.

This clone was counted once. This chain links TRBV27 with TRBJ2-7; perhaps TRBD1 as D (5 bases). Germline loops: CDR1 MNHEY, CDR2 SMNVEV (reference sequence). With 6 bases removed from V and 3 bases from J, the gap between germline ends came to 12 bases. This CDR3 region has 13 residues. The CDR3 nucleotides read TGTGCCAGCAGCTCTAGACAGAACTACGAGCAGTACTTC. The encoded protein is CASSSRQNYEQYF.

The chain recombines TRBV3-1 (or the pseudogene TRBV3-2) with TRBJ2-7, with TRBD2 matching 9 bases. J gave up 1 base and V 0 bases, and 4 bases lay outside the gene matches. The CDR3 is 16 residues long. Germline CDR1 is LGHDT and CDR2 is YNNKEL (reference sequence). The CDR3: CASSQDRGRESYEQYF. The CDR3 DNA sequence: TGTGCCAGCAGCCAAGATCGCGGGAGGGAGTCCTACGAGCAGTACTTC.

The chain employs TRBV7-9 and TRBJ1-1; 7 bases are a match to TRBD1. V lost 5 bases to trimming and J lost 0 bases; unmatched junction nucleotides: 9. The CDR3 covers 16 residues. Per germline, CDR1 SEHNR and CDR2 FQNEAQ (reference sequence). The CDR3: CASSPPGTVMNTEAFF. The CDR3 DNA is TGTGCCAGCAGCCCCCCAGGGACAGTCATGAACACTGAAGCTTTCTTT.

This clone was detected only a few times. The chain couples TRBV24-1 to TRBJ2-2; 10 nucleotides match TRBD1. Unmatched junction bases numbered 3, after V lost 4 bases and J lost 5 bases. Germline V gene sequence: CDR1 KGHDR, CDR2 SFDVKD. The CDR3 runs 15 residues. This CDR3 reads CATSDGQGVTGELFF. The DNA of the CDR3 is TGTGCCACCAGTGACGGACAGGGGGTGACCGGGGAGCTGTTTTTT.

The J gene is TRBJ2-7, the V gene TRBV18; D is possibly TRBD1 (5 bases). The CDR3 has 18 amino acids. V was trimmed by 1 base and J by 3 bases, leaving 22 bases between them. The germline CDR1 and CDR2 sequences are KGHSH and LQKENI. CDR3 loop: CASSPRLNTGRLGYEQYF. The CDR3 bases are TGTGCCAGCTCACCACGGTTAAACACAGGCCGTCTTGGCTACGAGCAGTACTTC. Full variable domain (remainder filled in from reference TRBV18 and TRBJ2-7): NAGVMQNPRHLVRRRGQEARLRCSPMKGHSHVYWYRQLPEEGLKFMVYLQKENIIDESGMPKERFSAEFPKEGPSILRIQQVVRGDSAAYFCASSPRLNTGRLGYEQYFGPGTRLTVT.

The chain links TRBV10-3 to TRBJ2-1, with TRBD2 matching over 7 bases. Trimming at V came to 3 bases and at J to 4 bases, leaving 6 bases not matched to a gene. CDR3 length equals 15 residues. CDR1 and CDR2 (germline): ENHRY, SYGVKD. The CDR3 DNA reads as TGTGCCATCAGTGATGGGCTAGCGGATTACAATGAGCAGTTCTTC. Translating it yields CAISDGLADYNEQFF.

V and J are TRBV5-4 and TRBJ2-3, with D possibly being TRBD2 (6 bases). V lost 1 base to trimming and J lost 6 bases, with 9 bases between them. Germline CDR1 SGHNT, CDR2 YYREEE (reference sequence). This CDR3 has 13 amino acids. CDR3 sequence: CASSLSREDTQYF. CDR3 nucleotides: TGTGCCAGCAGCTTGTCCCGGGAGGATACGCAGTATTTT. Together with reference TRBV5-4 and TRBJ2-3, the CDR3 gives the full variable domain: ETGVTQSPTHLIKTRGQQVTLRCSSQSGHNTVSWYQQALGQGPQFIFQYYREEENGRGNFPPRFSGLQFPNYSSELNVNALELDDSALYLCASSLSREDTQYFGPGTRLTVL.

CDR3 amino acids: CSVLGDRGETQYF. The CDR3 DNA follows: TGCAGCGTCCTGGGAGATCGGGGAGAGACCCAGTACTTC. The rearrangement joins TRBV29-1 to TRBJ2-5; TRBD2 is a possible D gene (5 bases). Trimming cost V 6 bases and J 4 bases, with 15 bases left between them. There are 13 residues in the CDR3. Looked up from germline, CDR1 is SQVTM and CDR2 is ANQGSEA.

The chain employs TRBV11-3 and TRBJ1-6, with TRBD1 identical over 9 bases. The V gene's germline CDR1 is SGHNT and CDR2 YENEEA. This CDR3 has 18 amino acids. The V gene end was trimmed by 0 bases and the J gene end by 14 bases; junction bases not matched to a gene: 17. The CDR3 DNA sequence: TGTGCCAGCAGCTTAGATCACGGGGACCGGGACAGGGAACTAACCCTCCACTTT. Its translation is CASSLDHGDRDRELTLHF.

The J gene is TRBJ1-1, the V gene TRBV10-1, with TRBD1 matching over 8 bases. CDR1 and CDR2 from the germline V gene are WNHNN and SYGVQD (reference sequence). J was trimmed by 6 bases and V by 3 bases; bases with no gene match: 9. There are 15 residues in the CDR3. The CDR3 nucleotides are TGCGCCAGCAGTGATGAAGGGACAGGCGCCTCTGAAGCTTTCTTT. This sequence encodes CASSDEGTGASEAFF.

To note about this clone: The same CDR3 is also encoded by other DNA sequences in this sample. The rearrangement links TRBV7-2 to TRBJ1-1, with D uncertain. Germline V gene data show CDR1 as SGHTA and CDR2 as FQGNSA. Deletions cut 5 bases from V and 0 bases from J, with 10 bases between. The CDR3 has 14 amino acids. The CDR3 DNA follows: TGTGCCAGCAGCCGCAGAATTTTGAACACTGAAGCTTTCTTT. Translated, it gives CASSRRILNTEAFF.

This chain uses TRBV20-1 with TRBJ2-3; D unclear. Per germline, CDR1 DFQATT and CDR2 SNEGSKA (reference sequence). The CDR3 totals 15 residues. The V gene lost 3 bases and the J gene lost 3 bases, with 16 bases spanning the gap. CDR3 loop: CSASSPRQQTDTQYF. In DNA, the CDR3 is TGCAGTGCTAGTTCCCCCAGGCAGCAGACAGATACGCAGTATTTT.

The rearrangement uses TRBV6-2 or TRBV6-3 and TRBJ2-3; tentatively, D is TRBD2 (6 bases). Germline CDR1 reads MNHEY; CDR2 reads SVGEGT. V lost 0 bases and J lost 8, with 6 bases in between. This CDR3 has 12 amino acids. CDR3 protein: CASSYSEGTQYF. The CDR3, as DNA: TGTGCCAGCAGTTACTCGGAGGGTACGCAGTATTTT.

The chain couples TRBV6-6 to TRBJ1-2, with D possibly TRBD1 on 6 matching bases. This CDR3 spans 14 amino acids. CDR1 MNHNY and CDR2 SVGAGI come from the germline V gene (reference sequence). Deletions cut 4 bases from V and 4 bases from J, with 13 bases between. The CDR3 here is CASSSGGGGYGYTF. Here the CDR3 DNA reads TGTGCCAGCAGTTCGGGGGGGGGCGGCTATGGCTACACCTTC.

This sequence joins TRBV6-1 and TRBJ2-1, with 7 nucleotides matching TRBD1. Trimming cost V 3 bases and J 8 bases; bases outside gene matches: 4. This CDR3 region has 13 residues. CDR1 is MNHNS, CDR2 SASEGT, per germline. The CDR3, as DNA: TGTGCCAGCAGTGACCTACAGGGGTATGAGCAGTTCTTC. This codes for CASSDLQGYEQFF.

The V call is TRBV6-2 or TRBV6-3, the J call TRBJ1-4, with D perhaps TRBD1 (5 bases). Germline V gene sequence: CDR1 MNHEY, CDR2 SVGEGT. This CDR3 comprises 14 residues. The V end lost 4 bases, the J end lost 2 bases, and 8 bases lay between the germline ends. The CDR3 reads CASSWGRTNEKLFF. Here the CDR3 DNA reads TGTGCCAGCAGTTGGGGCAGGACTAATGAAAAACTGTTTTTT.

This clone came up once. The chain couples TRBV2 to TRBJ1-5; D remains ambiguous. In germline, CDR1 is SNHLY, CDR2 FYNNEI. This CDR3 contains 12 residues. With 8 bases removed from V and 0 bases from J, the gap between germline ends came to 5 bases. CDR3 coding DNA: TGTGCCAGCCAGTATAGCAATCAGCCCCAGCATTTT. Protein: CASQYSNQPQHF. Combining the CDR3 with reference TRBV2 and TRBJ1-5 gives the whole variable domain EPEVTQTPSHQVTQMGQEVILRCVPISNHLYFYWYRQILGQKVEFLVSFYNNEISEKSEIFDDQFSVERPDGSNFTLKIRSTKLEDSAMYFCASQYSNQPQHFGDGTRLSIL.